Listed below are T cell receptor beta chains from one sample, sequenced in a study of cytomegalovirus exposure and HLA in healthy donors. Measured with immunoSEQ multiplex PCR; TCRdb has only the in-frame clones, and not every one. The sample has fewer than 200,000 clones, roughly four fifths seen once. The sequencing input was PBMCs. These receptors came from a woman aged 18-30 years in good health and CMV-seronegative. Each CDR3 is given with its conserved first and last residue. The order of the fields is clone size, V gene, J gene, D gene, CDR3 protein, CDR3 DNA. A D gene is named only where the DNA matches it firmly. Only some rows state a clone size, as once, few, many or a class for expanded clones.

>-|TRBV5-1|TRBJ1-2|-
CASSLEHIYGYTF
TGCGCCAGCAGCTTGGAACACATCTATGGCTACACCTTC
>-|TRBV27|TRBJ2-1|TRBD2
CASSFQLAPNNEQFF
TGTGCCAGCAGTTTTCAACTAGCGCCAAACAATGAGCAGTTCTTC
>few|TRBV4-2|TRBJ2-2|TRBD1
CASSQVGSGGSGELFF
TGTGCCAGCAGCCAAGTGGGGTCAGGGGGCAGCGGGGAGCTGTTTTTT
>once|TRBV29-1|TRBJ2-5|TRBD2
CSGSGTSGILRETQYF
TGCAGCGGCTCCGGGACTAGCGGGATACTGCGAGAGACCCAGTACTTC
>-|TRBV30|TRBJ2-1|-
CAWSAPGEQFF
TGTGCCTGGAGTGCGCCGGGAGAGCAGTTCTTC
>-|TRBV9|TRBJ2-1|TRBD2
CASSAGTSGNREQFF
TGTGCCAGCAGCGCCGGGACTAGCGGTAACCGGGAGCAGTTCTTC
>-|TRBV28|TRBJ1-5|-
CASSVGQGFQPQHF
TGTGCCAGCAGTGTCGGGCAGGGTTTTCAGCCCCAGCATTTT
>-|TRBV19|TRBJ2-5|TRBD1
CASRGQAQETQYF
TGTGCCAGTAGGGGACAGGCTCAAGAGACCCAGTACTTC
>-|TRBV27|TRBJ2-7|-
CASSPGIPSYEQYF
TGTGCCAGCAGTCCCGGGATTCCTTCCTACGAGCAGTACTTC
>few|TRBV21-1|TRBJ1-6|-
CASSKGQDSANYNSPLHF
TGTGCCAGCAGCAAAGGCCAGGACAGTGCTAACTATAATTCACCCCTCCACTTT
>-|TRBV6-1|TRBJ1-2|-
CASIIDRSRNYGYTF
TGTGCCAGCATTATCGACAGGTCTCGTAACTATGGCTACACCTTC
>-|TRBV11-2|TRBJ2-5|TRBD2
CASSPTSGGARETQYF
TGTGCCAGCAGTCCCACTAGCGGGGGGGCCCGCGAGACCCAGTACTTC
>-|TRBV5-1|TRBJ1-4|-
CASRKREGKLFF
TGCGCCAGCAGGAAGAGGGAGGGAAAACTGTTTTTT
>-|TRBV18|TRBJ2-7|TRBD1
CASSQQQGLSSYEQYF
TGTGCCAGCTCACAACAACAGGGGCTGAGCTCCTACGAGCAGTACTTC
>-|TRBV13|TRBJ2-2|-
CASSLDLTGELFF
TGTGCCAGCAGCTTAGACCTAACCGGGGAGCTGTTTTTT
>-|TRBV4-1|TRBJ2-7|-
CASSFQKRRQSYEQYF
TGCGCCAGCAGCTTCCAAAAGAGGCGTCAATCCTACGAGCAGTACTTC
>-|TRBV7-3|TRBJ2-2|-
CASSLNGDGELFF
TGTGCCAGCAGCTTAAACGGGGACGGGGAGCTGTTTTTT
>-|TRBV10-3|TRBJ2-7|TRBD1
CAISRTGQGDEQYF
TGTGCCATCTCACGGACGGGACAGGGGGACGAGCAGTACTTC
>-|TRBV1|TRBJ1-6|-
CTRGQECNSPLHF
TGCACCAGGGGACAGGAATGTAATTCACCCCTCCACTTT